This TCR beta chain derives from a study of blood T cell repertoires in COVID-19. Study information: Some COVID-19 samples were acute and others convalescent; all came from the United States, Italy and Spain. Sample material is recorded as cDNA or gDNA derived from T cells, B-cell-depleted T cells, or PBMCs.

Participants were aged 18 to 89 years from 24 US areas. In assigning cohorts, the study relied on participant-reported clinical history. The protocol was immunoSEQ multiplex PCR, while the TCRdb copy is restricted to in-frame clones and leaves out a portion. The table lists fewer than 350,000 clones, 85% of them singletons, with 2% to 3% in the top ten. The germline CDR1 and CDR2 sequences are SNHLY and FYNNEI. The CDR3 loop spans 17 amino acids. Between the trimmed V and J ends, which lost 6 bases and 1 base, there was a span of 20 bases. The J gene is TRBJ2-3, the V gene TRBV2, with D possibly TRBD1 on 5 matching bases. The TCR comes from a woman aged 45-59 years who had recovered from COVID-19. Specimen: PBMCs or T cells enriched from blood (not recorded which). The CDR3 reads CASRAPGRVTRTDTQYF. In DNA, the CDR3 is TGTGCCAGCAGAGCTCCTGGCAGGGTTACGCGCACAGATACGCAGTATTTT.